At least ten counts were recorded for the clone carrying this T cell receptor (beta chain). RNA transcripts served as the template for amplifying TCR beta CDR3 regions. Primed by the HTBI set, a first-round RT-PCR was run on the TCR CDR3. TCRdb redid the calling of the multiplex PCR reads with MiXCR, one entry per CDR3 protein. The data show 500,000 to 600,000 distinct CDR3 sequences, about 45% seen once. The sample belongs to a study of T cells in Graves' hyperthyroidism and ophthalmopathy. The V and J ends lost 4 bases and 8 bases respectively, with 12 bases between them. Germline V CDR1 and CDR2: SGHDT, YYEEEE. CDR3 size: 12 residues. Orbital computed tomography and thyroid ultrasound, together with serum TRAb and thyroxine and clinical symptoms, were used for diagnoses.

V gene TRBV5-6 combines with J gene TRBJ1-1; tentative D call: TRBD1 (5 bases). This sequence was found in a woman aged 18-29 years with Graves' hyperthyroidism. Sequencing was carried out using peripheral blood or thyroid tissue (not recorded which). The CDR3 loop reads CASSSGTREAFF. In DNA, the CDR3 is TGTGCCAGCAGCAGCGGGACTCGGGAAGCTTTCTTT. Looking up the rest from reference TRBV5-6 and TRBJ1-1 gives the full variable domain: DAGVTQSPTHLIKTRGQQVTLRCSPKSGHDTVSWYQQALGQGPQFIFQYYEEEERQRGNFPDRFSGHQFPNYSSELNVNALLLGDSALYLCASSSGTREAFFGQGTRLTVV.